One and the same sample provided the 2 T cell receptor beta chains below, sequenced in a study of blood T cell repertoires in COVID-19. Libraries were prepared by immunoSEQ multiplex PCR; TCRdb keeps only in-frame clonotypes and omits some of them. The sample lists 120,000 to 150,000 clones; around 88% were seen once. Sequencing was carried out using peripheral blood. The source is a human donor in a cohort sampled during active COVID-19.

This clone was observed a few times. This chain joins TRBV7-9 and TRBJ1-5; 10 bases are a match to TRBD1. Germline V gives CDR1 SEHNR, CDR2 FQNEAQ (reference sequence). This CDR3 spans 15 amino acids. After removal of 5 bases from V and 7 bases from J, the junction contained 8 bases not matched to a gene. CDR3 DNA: TGTGCCAGCAGCCCGCCCGGGACAGGGGAGCAGCCCCAGCATTTT. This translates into CASSPPGTGEQPQHF. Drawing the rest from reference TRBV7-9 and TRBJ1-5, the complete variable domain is DTGVSQNPRHKITKRGQNVTFRCDPISEHNRLYWYRQTLGQGPEFLTYFQNEAQLEKSRLLSDRFSAERPKGSFSTLEIQRTEQGDSAMYLCASSPPGTGEQPQHFGDGTRLSIL.

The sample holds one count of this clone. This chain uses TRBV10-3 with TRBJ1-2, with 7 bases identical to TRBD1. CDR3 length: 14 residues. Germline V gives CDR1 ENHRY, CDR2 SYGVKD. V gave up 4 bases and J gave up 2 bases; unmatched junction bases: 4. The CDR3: CAISGGTENYGYTF. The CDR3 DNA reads TGTGCCATCAGTGGAGGGACAGAGAACTATGGCTACACCTTC.